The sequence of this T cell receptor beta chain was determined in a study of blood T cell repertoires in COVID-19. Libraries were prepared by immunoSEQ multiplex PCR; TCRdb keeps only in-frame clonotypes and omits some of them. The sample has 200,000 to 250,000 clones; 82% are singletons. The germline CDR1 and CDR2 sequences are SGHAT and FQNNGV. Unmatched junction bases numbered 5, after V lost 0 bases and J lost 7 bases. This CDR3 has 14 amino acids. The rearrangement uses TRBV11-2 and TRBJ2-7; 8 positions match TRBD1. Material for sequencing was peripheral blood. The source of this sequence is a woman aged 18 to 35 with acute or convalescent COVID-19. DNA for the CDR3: TGTGCCAGCAGCTTAGACAGGGGGCGCGAAGAGCAGTACTTC. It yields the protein CASSLDRGREEQYF.